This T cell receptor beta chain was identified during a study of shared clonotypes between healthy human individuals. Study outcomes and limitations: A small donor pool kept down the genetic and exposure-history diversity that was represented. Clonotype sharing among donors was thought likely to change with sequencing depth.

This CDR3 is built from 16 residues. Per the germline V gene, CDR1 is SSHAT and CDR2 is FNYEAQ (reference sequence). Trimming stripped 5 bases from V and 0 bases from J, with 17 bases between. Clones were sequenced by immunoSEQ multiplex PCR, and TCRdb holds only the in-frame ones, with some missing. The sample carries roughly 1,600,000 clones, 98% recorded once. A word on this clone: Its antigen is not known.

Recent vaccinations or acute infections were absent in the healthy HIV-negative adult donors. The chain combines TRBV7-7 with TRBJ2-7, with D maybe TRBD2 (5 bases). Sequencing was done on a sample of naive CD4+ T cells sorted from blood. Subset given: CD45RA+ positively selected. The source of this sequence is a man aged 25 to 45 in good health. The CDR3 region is CASSADYTRSSYEQYF. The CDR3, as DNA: TGTGCCAGCAGCGCCGACTACACCCGGAGCTCCTACGAGCAGTACTTC.